A selection of T cell receptor beta chains follows, all from one sample in a study of PD-L1 blockade in urothelial cancer. Profiling relied on immunoSEQ multiplex PCR, and the TCRdb table lists in-frame clones only, not all of them. The data show some 80,000 clones, with 85% seen just once and 6.5% to 8% held by the top ten. The starting material was PBMCs, obtained around atezolizumab (anti-PD-L1) treatment. The receptors derive from a man between 35 and 55 years old with urothelial cancer. Both conserved end residues are part of each CDR3. A D gene is named only where the DNA matches it firmly. Size values are once, few and many counts, or a class for expanded clones, and some rows have none.

J gene | D gene | V gene | clone size | CDR3 DNA | CDR3 protein
TRBJ1-1 | - | TRBV6-6 | - | TGTGCCAGCGGGACACCCAACACTGAAGCTTTCTTT | CASGTPNTEAFF
TRBJ2-5 | TRBD2 | TRBV28 | - | TGTGCCAGCAGCCTCCCCTTAGAAGCGGGATGGCAAGAGACCCAGTACTTC | CASSLPLEAGWQETQYF
TRBJ2-2 | TRBD2 | TRBV30 | - | TGTGCCTGGAGTCGAGCGGGAGGTATCACCGGGGAGCTGTTTTTT | CAWSRAGGITGELFF
TRBJ1-1 | TRBD1 | TRBV5-6 | once | TGTGCCAGCAGCCGCCCTACAGGGGCCGGATACACTGAAGCTTTCTTT | CASSRPTGAGYTEAFF
TRBJ2-2 | - | TRBV28 | few | TGTGCCAGCAGTTTACCTAGATCCTTGGGGGAGCTGTTTTTT | CASSLPRSLGELFF
TRBJ2-5 | - | TRBV6-5 | - | TGTGCCAGCAGAAGAGGCCCAGTAACGGAGACCCAGTACTTC | CASRRGPVTETQYF
TRBJ1-5 | - | TRBV25-1 | - | TGTGCCAGCAGTGGTAGGGAGCTCAATCAGCCCCAGCATTTT | CASSGRELNQPQHF
TRBJ2-5 | TRBD2 | TRBV29-1 | few | TGCAGCGCCGGTGGGGGGAGGGCCCCCGAGACCCAGTACTTC | CSAGGGRAPETQYF
TRBJ1-5 | - | TRBV19 | - | TGTGCCAGTAGGGGCGGGATTCAGAACCGTCAGCCCCAGCATTTT | CASRGGIQNRQPQHF
TRBJ1-5 | - | TRBV4-1 | - | TGCGCCAGCAGCCAAGTCTCCACAGGGCCCCAGCATTTT | CASSQVSTGPQHF
TRBJ2-3 | - | TRBV11-2 | - | TGTGCCAGCCAAGCTTTAGCCGTTCGCACAGATACGCAGTATTTT | CASQALAVRTDTQYF
TRBJ2-1 | TRBD1 | TRBV4-3 | few | TGCGCCAGCAGATCCGGGACAGGGAACTCCTACAATGAGCAGTTCTTC | CASRSGTGNSYNEQFF
TRBJ1-4 | - | TRBV7-9 | - | TGTGCCAGCGGCACTAATGAAAAACTGTTTTTT | CASGTNEKLFF
TRBJ1-1 | TRBD1 | TRBV4-1 | - | TGCGCCAGCAGCCAAGAAACGGGGACAGGGGGATTGAACACTGAAGCTTTCTTT | CASSQETGTGGLNTEAFF
TRBJ1-1 | - | TRBV6-6 | - | TGTGCCAGCAGTGCAACTACGTGGCAGGAGGACACTGAAGCTTTCTTT | CASSATTWQEDTEAFF
TRBJ2-3 | TRBD1 | TRBV5-1 | - | TGCGCCAGCAGCTACGACAGGGAGCAGTATTTT | CASSYDREQYF
TRBJ2-6 | - | TRBV6-6 | - | TGTGCCAGCAGTTTGCAGGGTACTGGGGCCAACGTCCTGACTTTC | CASSLQGTGANVLTF
TRBJ2-1 | - | TRBV5-8 | - | TGTGCCAGCAGCTTGGCAGGGGTTAGGCATGAGCAGTTCTTC | CASSLAGVRHEQFF
TRBJ2-7 | - | TRBV4-1 | - | TGCGCCAGCAGCCAAGAATCCAGGGGTTCGTCCTACGAGCAGTACTTC | CASSQESRGSSYEQYF